This TCR beta chain was profiled in a study of T cells in localized non-small cell lung cancer. Notes on the study in general: Investigators sequenced only a single tumor region, leaving heterogeneity possible.

Details on this clone: Its target is not known.

V lost 1 base and J 4 bases, leaving 4 bases between the germline ends. The CDR3 sequence is 12 residues long. Germline values: CDR1 SGHDN, CDR2 FVKESK. The protocol was immunoSEQ multiplex PCR, while the TCRdb copy is restricted to in-frame clones and leaves out a portion. In the table there are some 29,000 clones, roughly 90% of which are singletons. This TCR was sampled from a woman aged 18-49 years with stage I lung adenocarcinoma. The sample was peripheral blood, taken before any cancer treatment. The V call is TRBV14, the J call TRBJ2-5; D ambiguous. This chain's CDR3 is CASSQVRETQYF. CDR3 in DNA: TGTGCCAGCAGCCAAGTAAGAGAGACCCAGTACTTC.